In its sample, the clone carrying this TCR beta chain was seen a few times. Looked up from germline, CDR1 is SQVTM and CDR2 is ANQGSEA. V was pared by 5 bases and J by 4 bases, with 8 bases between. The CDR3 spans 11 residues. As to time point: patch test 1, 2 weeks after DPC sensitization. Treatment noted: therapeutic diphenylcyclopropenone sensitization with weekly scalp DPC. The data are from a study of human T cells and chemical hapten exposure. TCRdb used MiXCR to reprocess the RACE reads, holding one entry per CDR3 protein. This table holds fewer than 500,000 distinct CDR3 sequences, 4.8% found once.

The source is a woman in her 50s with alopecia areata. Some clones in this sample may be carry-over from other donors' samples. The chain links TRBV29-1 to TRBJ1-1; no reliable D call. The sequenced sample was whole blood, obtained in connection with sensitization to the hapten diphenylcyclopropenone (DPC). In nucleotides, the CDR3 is TGCAGCGTTTTGGATGGCACTGAAGCTTTCTTT. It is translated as CSVLDGTEAFF.